This is a list of T cell receptor beta chains from one sample in a study of blood T cell repertoires in COVID-19. The method was immunoSEQ multiplex PCR; TCRdb's version includes in-frame clones alone and lacks a portion of them. The table shows fewer than 200,000 clones, with more than 75% occurring only once. Specimen: peripheral blood. Every receptor here comes from a woman between 65 and 79 years old with COVID-19, enrolled during active disease. Each CDR3 is given without its conserved first and last residue. Fields, in order: V gene, J gene, CDR3 protein.

V gene: TRBV5-1; J gene: TRBJ2-7; CDR3 protein: ASSRGTSSSYEQY
V gene: TRBV5-1; J gene: TRBJ2-3; CDR3 protein: ASTRSETSSRTDTQY
V gene: TRBV7-9; J gene: TRBJ1-1; CDR3 protein: ASTVSGINTEAF
V gene: TRBV5-1; J gene: TRBJ2-5; CDR3 protein: ASSLDGAESSQTQY
V gene: TRBV7-9; J gene: TRBJ2-7; CDR3 protein: ASSRMQGPKQY
V gene: TRBV7-9; J gene: TRBJ2-1; CDR3 protein: ASSLGLSGGQNEQF
V gene: TRBV23-1; J gene: TRBJ2-7; CDR3 protein: ASSFGKQY
V gene: TRBV5-5; J gene: TRBJ2-7; CDR3 protein: ASRLDGSGVYEQY
V gene: TRBV19; J gene: TRBJ1-2; CDR3 protein: ASSPRRGSGYT
V gene: TRBV5-1; J gene: TRBJ1-5; CDR3 protein: ASRGGFDNQPQH
V gene: TRBV11-3; J gene: TRBJ2-3; CDR3 protein: ASSPLGGQADTQY
V gene: TRBV15; J gene: TRBJ1-4; CDR3 protein: ATSSRRTAQVEKLF
V gene: TRBV27; J gene: TRBJ2-7; CDR3 protein: ASSLIAGGRYEQY
V gene: TRBV6-5; J gene: TRBJ1-4; CDR3 protein: ASRRGGANEKLF
V gene: TRBV18; J gene: TRBJ2-7; CDR3 protein: ASSPGLAGGHEQY
V gene: TRBV7-2; J gene: TRBJ2-3; CDR3 protein: ASSSFVSTDTQY
V gene: TRBV28; J gene: TRBJ2-7; CDR3 protein: ASSLPGYEQY
V gene: TRBV30; J gene: TRBJ2-7; CDR3 protein: AWSGGEQY
V gene: TRBV4-1; J gene: TRBJ1-4; CDR3 protein: ASSQDRQGRSEKLF
V gene: TRBV4-1; J gene: TRBJ1-3; CDR3 protein: ASSPTVGGQGAGNTIY
V gene: TRBV3-1/TRBV3-2; J gene: TRBJ2-7; CDR3 protein: ASSRRRDSSYEQY
V gene: TRBV6-5; J gene: TRBJ1-1; CDR3 protein: ASSSYRGWESTEAF
V gene: TRBV6-5; J gene: TRBJ2-7; CDR3 protein: ASSSLAGGIHEQY
V gene: TRBV5-1; J gene: TRBJ2-3; CDR3 protein: ASSVGGWSDTQY
V gene: TRBV5-4; J gene: TRBJ2-3; CDR3 protein: ASSLVARGPDTQY
V gene: TRBV18; J gene: TRBJ1-2; CDR3 protein: ASSPRGADYGYT
V gene: TRBV19; J gene: TRBJ2-4; CDR3 protein: ATLSGNIQY
V gene: TRBV10-3; J gene: TRBJ2-5; CDR3 protein: AIRAGTSETQY
V gene: TRBV6-5; J gene: TRBJ2-1; CDR3 protein: ASRRQGPYNEQF
V gene: TRBV19; J gene: TRBJ2-7; CDR3 protein: ASRMTGTDYEQY
V gene: TRBV30; J gene: TRBJ1-1; CDR3 protein: AWRIPGATEAF
V gene: TRBV2; J gene: TRBJ2-7; CDR3 protein: ASSAQGLGEQY
V gene: TRBV5-4; J gene: TRBJ1-1; CDR3 protein: ASSLADSSKAF
V gene: TRBV7-9; J gene: TRBJ2-7; CDR3 protein: ASSLVAAGGPYEQY
V gene: TRBV12-3/TRBV12-4; J gene: TRBJ2-7; CDR3 protein: ASTSSYEQY
V gene: TRBV12-3/TRBV12-4; J gene: TRBJ2-1; CDR3 protein: ASTLLASEQF
V gene: TRBV9; J gene: TRBJ2-3; CDR3 protein: ASSRRVTDTQY
V gene: TRBV15; J gene: TRBJ2-7; CDR3 protein: ATSREDSYEQY
V gene: TRBV7-9; J gene: TRBJ2-7; CDR3 protein: ASSPTGLSSYEQY
V gene: TRBV5-1; J gene: TRBJ2-7; CDR3 protein: ASNPGQSYEQY
V gene: TRBV6-5; J gene: TRBJ1-2; CDR3 protein: ASSPRGSGYT
V gene: TRBV5-1; J gene: TRBJ2-1; CDR3 protein: ASSVSLNEQF
V gene: TRBV7-6; J gene: TRBJ1-3; CDR3 protein: ASSLSTGTGANGNTIY
V gene: TRBV9; J gene: TRBJ1-1; CDR3 protein: ASSVDGLMNTEAF